The rows below give T cell receptor beta chains drawn from one sample of a study of control samples from healthy donors and cancer patients. Some clones are missing from TCRdb's copy, which holds only in-frame ones; the method was immunoSEQ multiplex PCR. The data contain 110,000 or so clones, 82% of them singletons. The source material was blood. These receptors originate from a man aged 18-30 years in good health. Both conserved end residues are part of each CDR3. Fields, in order: clone size, D gene, V gene, J gene, CDR3 protein, CDR3 DNA. D genes are given only for firm matches. Not every row has a clone size; where given, it reads once, few, many or a size class.

clone size: few
D gene: TRBD1
V gene: TRBV4-3
J gene: TRBJ1-6
CDR3 protein: CASSQATGQGLSPLHF
CDR3 DNA: TGCGCCAGCAGCCAAGCCACCGGACAGGGGTTGTCACCCCTCCACTTT

clone size: NA
D gene: NA
V gene: TRBV7-9
J gene: TRBJ1-6
CDR3 protein: CASSLTQPASPLHF
CDR3 DNA: TGTGCCAGCAGCTTAACCCAGCCGGCCTCACCCCTCCACTTT

clone size: NA
D gene: TRBD1
V gene: TRBV5-1
J gene: TRBJ2-4
CDR3 protein: CASSLVRQGAETRGAKNIQYF
CDR3 DNA: TGCGCCAGCAGCTTGGTTCGTCAGGGGGCAGAAACCAGAGGAGCCAAAAACATTCAGTACTTC

clone size: once
D gene: NA
V gene: TRBV7-2
J gene: TRBJ2-3
CDR3 protein: CASSPARSSTDTQYF
CDR3 DNA: TGTGCCAGCAGCCCAGCCAGGAGTAGCACAGATACGCAGTATTTT

clone size: NA
D gene: NA
V gene: TRBV25-1
J gene: TRBJ1-3
CDR3 protein: CASSVGVSGNTIYF
CDR3 DNA: TGTGCCAGCAGTGTCGGAGTCTCTGGAAACACCATATATTTT

clone size: NA
D gene: NA
V gene: TRBV28
J gene: TRBJ1-1
CDR3 protein: CASTIRKFMNTEAFF
CDR3 DNA: TGTGCCAGCACTATAAGGAAGTTCATGAACACTGAAGCTTTCTTT

clone size: NA
D gene: TRBD1
V gene: TRBV10-2
J gene: TRBJ1-2
CDR3 protein: CASMSQGVYGYTF
CDR3 DNA: TGCGCCAGCATGTCTCAGGGGGTCTATGGCTACACCTTC

clone size: once
D gene: NA
V gene: TRBV15
J gene: TRBJ1-2
CDR3 protein: CATSRVVQISNLNGYTF
CDR3 DNA: TGTGCCACCAGCAGAGTCGTCCAGATCTCTAATTTGAATGGCTACACCTTC

clone size: NA
D gene: TRBD1
V gene: TRBV6-5
J gene: TRBJ1-2
CDR3 protein: CASSYGDSINYGYTF
CDR3 DNA: TGTGCCAGCAGTTACGGGGACAGCATTAACTATGGCTACACCTTC

clone size: NA
D gene: NA
V gene: TRBV19
J gene: TRBJ1-5
CDR3 protein: CASSNLGNQPQHF
CDR3 DNA: TGTGCCAGTAGTAATCTAGGCAATCAGCCCCAGCATTTT

clone size: NA
D gene: NA
V gene: TRBV19
J gene: TRBJ1-3
CDR3 protein: CAIRGREDHTIYF
CDR3 DNA: TGTGCCATCCGGGGGAGGGAGGATCACACCATATATTTT

clone size: NA
D gene: NA
V gene: TRBV27
J gene: TRBJ1-1
CDR3 protein: CASRKRGAGMNTEAFF
CDR3 DNA: TGTGCCAGCAGAAAAAGGGGGGCAGGGATGAACACTGAAGCTTTCTTT

clone size: NA
D gene: NA
V gene: TRBV18
J gene: TRBJ1-2
CDR3 protein: CASSPSSKGDGYTF
CDR3 DNA: TGTGCCAGCTCACCAAGTTCGAAAGGCGATGGCTACACCTTC

clone size: NA
D gene: NA
V gene: TRBV29-1
J gene: TRBJ2-3
CDR3 protein: CSIRLGGTDTQYF
CDR3 DNA: TGCAGCATTAGACTCGGGGGCACAGATACGCAGTATTTT

clone size: NA
D gene: NA
V gene: TRBV6-2/TRBV6-3
J gene: TRBJ1-2
CDR3 protein: CASTPFGPPSSGYTF
CDR3 DNA: TGTGCCAGCACCCCATTCGGCCCACCGAGCAGTGGCTACACCTTC

clone size: NA
D gene: TRBD1
V gene: TRBV5-1
J gene: TRBJ1-2
CDR3 protein: CASSLGATGGGYTF
CDR3 DNA: TGCGCCAGCAGCTTGGGGGCGACAGGGGGTGGCTACACCTTC

clone size: NA
D gene: NA
V gene: TRBV18
J gene: TRBJ2-1
CDR3 protein: CASSPLRSSYNEQFF
CDR3 DNA: TGTGCCAGCTCACCTCTTCGGAGCTCCTACAATGAGCAGTTCTTC

clone size: NA
D gene: NA
V gene: TRBV29-1
J gene: TRBJ1-2
CDR3 protein: CSVEVAGDFYGYTF
CDR3 DNA: TGCAGCGTTGAAGTGGCAGGAGACTTCTATGGCTACACCTTC

clone size: NA
D gene: NA
V gene: TRBV18
J gene: TRBJ1-5
CDR3 protein: CASSLLPGESNQPQHF
CDR3 DNA: TGTGCCAGCTCACTCCTCCCGGGCGAGAGCAATCAGCCCCAGCATTTT

clone size: NA
D gene: NA
V gene: TRBV7-2
J gene: TRBJ1-2
CDR3 protein: CASSLVLQGTGYTF
CDR3 DNA: TGTGCCAGCAGCTTAGTTTTGCAGGGTACAGGCTACACCTTC

clone size: once
D gene: NA
V gene: TRBV28
J gene: TRBJ2-3
CDR3 protein: CASSLSGRGTDTQYF
CDR3 DNA: TGTGCCAGCAGCTTATCGGGGCGGGGCACAGATACGCAGTATTTT

clone size: NA
D gene: NA
V gene: TRBV19
J gene: TRBJ1-2
CDR3 protein: CASSIAGYTF
CDR3 DNA: TGTGCCAGTAGTATCGCGGGCTACACCTTC

clone size: NA
D gene: NA
V gene: TRBV7-9
J gene: TRBJ2-6
CDR3 protein: CASSLIGGPSSGANVLTF
CDR3 DNA: TGTGCCAGCAGCTTAATTGGCGGGCCTTCATCTGGGGCCAACGTCCTGACTTTC

clone size: few
D gene: NA
V gene: TRBV5-1
J gene: TRBJ1-2
CDR3 protein: CASSLEASNYGYTF
CDR3 DNA: TGCGCCAGCAGCTTGGAGGCAAGTAACTATGGCTACACCTTC

clone size: medium-sized
D gene: NA
V gene: TRBV11-2
J gene: TRBJ1-2
CDR3 protein: CASSLGSVDSRYTF
CDR3 DNA: TGTGCCAGCAGCTTAGGGTCTGTAGACTCTCGCTACACCTTC

clone size: NA
D gene: NA
V gene: TRBV6-2/TRBV6-3
J gene: TRBJ1-3
CDR3 protein: CASSYVPSPWEPGNTIYF
CDR3 DNA: TGTGCCAGCAGTTACGTCCCCTCGCCCTGGGAGCCTGGAAACACCATATATTTT